Here is one T cell receptor beta chain with its context. As yet, its antigen is unknown. Other DNA sequences of this sample code for an identical CDR3. The PCR made use of 60 Vbeta and 13 Jbeta primers. Assay used: immunoSEQ multiplex PCR; TCRdb lists only in-frame clones, some missing. The sample includes about 140,000 clones, approximately 82% of them seen just once. This entry comes from a study of cytomegalovirus exposure and HLA in healthy donors. V dropped 5 bases and J dropped 1; count of bases not matched to a gene: 3. Germline V CDR1 and CDR2: SEHNR, FQNEAQ (reference sequence). This CDR3 comprises 16 residues. Study findings and constraints: TCR beta V- and J-gene trimming was later associated with a missense DCLRE1C variant. Altogether, more than 150 TCR beta chains were recorded as cytomegalovirus-associated.

This chain uses TRBV7-9 with TRBJ2-3; 13 bases are shared with TRBD2. The sample comprised PBMCs. This sequence was found in a man in his thirties or forties in good health and CMV-seropositive. The CDR3 nucleotides read TGTGCCAGCAGCCCCGGACTAGCGGGGGGCACAGATACGCAGTATTTT. Translation gives CASSPGLAGGTDTQYF.